Sequencing of this T cell receptor (beta chain) was carried out in a study of PD-1 blockade in classical Hodgkin lymphoma (dated by TCRdb to the early 2020s). Background for the entire study: Nivolumab dosing was 3 mg/kg intravenously every 2 weeks, continuing until either disease progression or unacceptable toxicity. The study used CyTOF and TCR beta sequencing to define a peripheral blood immune signature of response to PD-1 blockade in classical Hodgkin lymphoma. The paper's findings and limits, for the study overall: By C4D1, a significant rise was seen in CD4+ TCR diversity but not in CD8+ TCR diversity (p=0.0027 vs p=0.16), and the rise was most apparent among complete responders (p=0.02). Baseline TCR diversity was reported as lower in newly diagnosed patients than in healthy donors, and lower still in relapsed/refractory patients. Lower diversity was observed in patients in whom nivolumab was started less than 1 year after ASCT, and these patients were excluded from later analyses so that confounding by immune reconstitution would be avoided. The study was limited to a single clinical trial cohort, and causes of repertoire differences, possibly disease activity or prior therapy, remained undefined. Baseline diversity similar to that of newly diagnosed patients was observed in trial patients achieving complete response, whereas significantly lower diversity was observed in partial responders and progressors.

About this clone itself: No antigen is known for it. The sample holds no much larger clone one base away, and base qualities are not on file.

Genomic DNA was extracted with the Qiagen DNeasy kit from unsorted PBMCs and from negatively selected CD4+ and CD8+ fractions. Amplification of TCR beta CDR3 regions was done by immunoSEQ multiplex PCR with primers that anneal to V and J segments. A synthetic immune receptor repertoire was used to minimize amplification bias, and remaining bias was computationally removed after sequencing. Turning to the authors' computational methods: Custom Python scripts were used to quantify repertoire diversity as the Shannon entropy index. The unsorted, CD4+ and CD8+ repertoires were each analyzed separately, with the exception of combined analyses, where CD4+ and CD8+ sequences were merged in silico. A clone counted as expanded when the clone's frequency after treatment rose at least 2-fold relative to C1D1, and clones undetected at baseline were given a pseudocount of 0.5. Clones with 0 or 1 copy at C1D1 were classified as singleton clones, and clones with 2 or more copies were classified as non-singleton clones. Clones expanded in unsorted samples were labelled as CD4+, CD8+ or unknown by matching protein sequences in sorted samples from the same patient. Wilcoxon tests on paired samples were used to test diversity changes from C1D1 to C4D1. TCRdb stores this immuneACCESS table with in-frame sequences only. Part of the clones is absent; in the studies checked, under half of the shortfall reflects unresolved V genes, and no reason is known for the rest. D and trimming come from the DNA, and the V and J calls and clone size come from that table. The sample records 25,000 to 40,000 clones, roughly 76% of which are singletons. The top ten clonotypes cover 3.5% to 5% of the sample.

Via the germline V gene, CDR1 is MNHEY and CDR2 SVGAGI. At the junction V is shortened by 6 bases and J by 4 bases; bases outside the gene matches: 8. Taken from cysteine to phenylalanine, the CDR3 has 14 residues. Only CDR3 DNA remains: 42 bases, in frame from the first base. The time point label on this specimen signifies: cycle 4 day 1 (C4D1), after more than five weeks of nivolumab. Every trial patient had relapsed after autologous stem cell transplantation, and cohorts A, B and C differed in prior brentuximab vedotin exposure. The trial cohort included 45 to 65 patients with relapsed/refractory classical Hodgkin lymphoma, and each patient had a best overall response of complete response, partial response or progressive disease. Single-agent nivolumab was administered to trial patients in the multi-cohort phase II CheckMate 205 trial. An independent review committee assessed best overall response by applying the 2007 International Working Group response criteria. Trial PBMCs were collected immediately before nivolumab initiation (C1D1) and during therapy at cycle 2 day 1 and cycle 4 day 1. Peripheral blood was collected in 8 mL Vacutainer Cell Preparation Tubes, from which PBMCs were isolated by centrifugation and then cryopreserved.

The material was peripheral blood mononuclear cells (PBMCs), obtained before the fourth cycle of nivolumab. The V and J segments used are TRBV6-5 and TRBJ2-7; 8 central bases correspond to TRBD2. This receptor was taken from a human donor with classical Hodgkin lymphoma. The CDR3 amino acid sequence is: CASRRETGGYEQYF. The DNA sequence is given as TGTGCCAGCAGGCGTGAGACGGGGGGGTACGAGCAGTACTTC.